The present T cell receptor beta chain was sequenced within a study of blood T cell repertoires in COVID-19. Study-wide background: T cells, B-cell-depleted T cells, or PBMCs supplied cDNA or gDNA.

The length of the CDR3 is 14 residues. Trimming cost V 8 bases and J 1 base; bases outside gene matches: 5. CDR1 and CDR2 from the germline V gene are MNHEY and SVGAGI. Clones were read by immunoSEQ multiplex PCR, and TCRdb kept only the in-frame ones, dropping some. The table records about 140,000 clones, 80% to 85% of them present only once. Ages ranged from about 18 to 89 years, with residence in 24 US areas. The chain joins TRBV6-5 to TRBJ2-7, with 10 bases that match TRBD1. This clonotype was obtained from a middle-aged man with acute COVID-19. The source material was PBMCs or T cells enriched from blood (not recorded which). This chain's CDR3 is CASWPGQGSYEQYF. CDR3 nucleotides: TGTGCCAGCTGGCCGGGACAGGGGTCCTACGAGCAGTACTTC.